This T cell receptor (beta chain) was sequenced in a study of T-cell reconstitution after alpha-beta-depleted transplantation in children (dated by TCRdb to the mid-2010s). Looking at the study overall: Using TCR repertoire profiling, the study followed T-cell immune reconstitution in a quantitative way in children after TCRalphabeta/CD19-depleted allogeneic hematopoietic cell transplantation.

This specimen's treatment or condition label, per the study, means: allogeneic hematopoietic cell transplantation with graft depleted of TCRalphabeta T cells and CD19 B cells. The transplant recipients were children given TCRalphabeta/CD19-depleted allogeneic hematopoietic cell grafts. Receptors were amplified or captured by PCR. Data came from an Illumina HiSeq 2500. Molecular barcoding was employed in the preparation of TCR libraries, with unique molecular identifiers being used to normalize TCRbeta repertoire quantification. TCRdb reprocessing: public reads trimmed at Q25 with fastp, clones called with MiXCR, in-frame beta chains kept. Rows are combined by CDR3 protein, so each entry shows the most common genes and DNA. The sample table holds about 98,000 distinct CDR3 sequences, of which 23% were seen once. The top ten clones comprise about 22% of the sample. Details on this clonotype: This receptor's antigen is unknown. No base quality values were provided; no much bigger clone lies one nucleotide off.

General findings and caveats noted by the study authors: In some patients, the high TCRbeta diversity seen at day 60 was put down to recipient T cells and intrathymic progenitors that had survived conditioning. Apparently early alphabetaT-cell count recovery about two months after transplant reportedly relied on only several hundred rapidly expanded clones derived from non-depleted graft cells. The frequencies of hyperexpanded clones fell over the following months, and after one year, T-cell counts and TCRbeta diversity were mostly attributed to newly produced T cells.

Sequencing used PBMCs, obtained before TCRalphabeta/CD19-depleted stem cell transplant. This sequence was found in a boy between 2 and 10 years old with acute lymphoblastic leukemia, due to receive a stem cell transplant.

The nucleotides are TGTGCCAGCAGGACAGGGGGTGCTTCACCCCTCCACTTT. Translation gives CASRTGGASPLHF. In this chain, TRBV12-3 or TRBV12-4 is recombined with TRBJ1-6; TRBD1 agrees with 9 junctional bases. The cysteine opens and the phenylalanine closes a CDR3 of 13 amino acids. Just CDR3 DNA is preserved here, 39 bases in frame from base 1. At the junction V is shortened by 6 bases and J by 9 bases; bases outside the gene matches: 3.